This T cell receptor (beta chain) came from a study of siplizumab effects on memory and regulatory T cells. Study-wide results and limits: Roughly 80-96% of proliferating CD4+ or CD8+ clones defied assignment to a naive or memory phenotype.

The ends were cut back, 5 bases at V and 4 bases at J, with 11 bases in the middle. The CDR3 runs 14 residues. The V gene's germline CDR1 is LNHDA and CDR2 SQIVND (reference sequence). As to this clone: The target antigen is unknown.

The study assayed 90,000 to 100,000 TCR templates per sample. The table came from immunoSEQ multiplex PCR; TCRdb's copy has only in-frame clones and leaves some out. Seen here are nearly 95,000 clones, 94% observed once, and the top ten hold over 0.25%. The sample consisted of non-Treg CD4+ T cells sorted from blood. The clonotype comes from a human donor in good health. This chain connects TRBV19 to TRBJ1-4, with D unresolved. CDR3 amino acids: CASSLSKLNEKLFF. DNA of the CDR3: TGTGCCAGTAGTTTGTCAAAACTTAATGAAAAACTGTTTTTT.